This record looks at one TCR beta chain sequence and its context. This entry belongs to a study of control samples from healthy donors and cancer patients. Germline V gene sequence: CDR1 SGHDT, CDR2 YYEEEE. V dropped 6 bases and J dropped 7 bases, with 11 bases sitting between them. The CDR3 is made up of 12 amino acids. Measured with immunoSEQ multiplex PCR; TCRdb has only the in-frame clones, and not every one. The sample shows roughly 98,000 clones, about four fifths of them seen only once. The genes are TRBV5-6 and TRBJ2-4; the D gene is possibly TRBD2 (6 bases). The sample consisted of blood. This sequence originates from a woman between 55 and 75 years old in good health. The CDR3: CASTTGENIQYF. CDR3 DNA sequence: TGTGCCAGCACCACGGGGGAGAACATTCAGTACTTC.